This entry features one TCR beta chain sequence. Antigen specificity is unknown. V dropped 7 bases and J dropped 2 bases, with 12 bases sitting between them. Germline-derived CDR1 and CDR2 are KGHDR and SFDVKD. The CDR3 spans 14 residues. Amplification of TCR alpha and beta CDR3 regions from RNA used iRepertoire nested multiplex PCR. One-step reverse transcription and amplification started from approximately 100-400 ng of tissue mRNA or PBMC total RNA. TCRdb re-called the multiplex PCR reads through MiXCR, storing one row per CDR3 protein. The table includes about 130,000 distinct CDR3 sequences, about 25% detected once. This sample was taken from a study of glioma-infiltrating T cells. Study-level points and caveats: Tissue and blood shared very few CDR3 sequences. Non-neoplastic patients had below-expected tissue-blood divergence, while all gliomas exceeded expectation.

This rearrangement joins TRBV24-1 to TRBJ2-3; D possibly corresponds to TRBD1 (6 bases). Sequenced material: glioma tissue, nonneoplastic brain tissue, or PBMCs (not recorded which). The sequence was collected from a human donor with low-grade glioma or glioblastoma, undergoing nonglioma brain surgery, or in good health (not recorded which). CDR3 sequence (DNA): TGTGCCACCAGGTCTACAGGGACCACAGATACGCAGTATTTT. Translating it yields CATRSTGTTDTQYF.